Listed here are 14 T cell receptor beta chains from one sample, sequenced in a study of shared T cell receptors in the human thymus. The repertoire was sequenced with immunoSEQ multiplex PCR; TCRdb's copy has only in-frame clones and lacks some. This repertoire shows hundreds of thousands of clones, more than 75% found once; its top ten account for approximately 0.01%. The data also belong to a second study, concerning human thymus T cells.

Sequenced sample: thymocytes. These receptors were obtained from a boy under three years old with a congenital heart defect.

The rearrangement uses TRBV28 and TRBJ2-7; 10 bases fit TRBD2. The CDR3 contains 15 residues. Trimming took 4 bases from V and 2 from J; bases not matched to a gene: 5. Germline CDR1 and CDR2: MDHEN and SYDVKM. The CDR3 protein is CASSCRTSGPYEQYF. Written as DNA, the CDR3 is TGTGCCAGCAGTTGCCGGACTAGCGGTCCCTACGAGCAGTACTTC.

The chain employs TRBV7-9 and TRBJ2-1; 9 bases agree with TRBD1. The CDR3 covers 15 residues. The V and J ends lost 6 bases and 8 bases, in that order; junction bases with no gene match: 11. Germline V lookup: CDR1 SEHNR, CDR2 FQNEAQ (reference sequence). CDR3 region: CASRPFPGQGDEQFF. CDR3 nucleotide sequence: TGTGCCAGCAGACCATTCCCGGGACAGGGCGATGAGCAGTTCTTC.

The rearrangement joins TRBV6-6 to TRBJ2-7; 8 bases fit TRBD1. CDR1 MNHNY and CDR2 SVGAGI come from the germline V gene (reference sequence). The CDR3 sequence is 16 residues long. With 6 bases clipped from V and 1 base from J, the junction kept 11 bases outside the gene matches. This CDR3 is CASRRRTGQESYEQYF. The CDR3 DNA follows: TGTGCCAGCAGGCGAAGGACGGGACAGGAGTCCTACGAGCAGTACTTC.

The rearrangement joins TRBV5-6 to TRBJ1-5; 8 nucleotides align to TRBD1. The CDR3 is 17 residues long. The germline CDR1 and CDR2 sequences are SGHDT and YYEEEE. After removal of 4 bases from V and 0 bases from J, the junction contained 9 bases not matched to a gene. Here the CDR3 DNA reads TGTGCCAGCAGCCAGGATGCGACAGGGGATAGCAATCAGCCCCAGCATTTT. Translating it yields CASSQDATGDSNQPQHF.

The rearrangement uses TRBV4-3 and TRBJ2-7; D possibly corresponds to TRBD2 (6 bases). Germline assignment: CDR1 LGHNA and CDR2 YSLEER. There are 13 residues in the CDR3. Trimming pared 0 bases from V and 5 bases from J, leaving 8 bases between. CDR3 bases: TGCGCCAGCAGCCAAGATCCGGGGGACGAGCAGTACTTC. This encodes CASSQDPGDEQYF.

J is TRBJ2-7 and V is TRBV28; 7 bases line up with TRBD2. This CDR3 is built from 14 residues. With 2 bases clipped from V and 4 bases from J, the junction kept 5 bases outside the gene matches. From germline, CDR1 is MDHEN and CDR2 SYDVKM. CDR3 sequence: CASSLQHGGYEQYF. The CDR3 coding sequence is TGTGCCAGCAGTTTACAACACGGGGGGTACGAGCAGTACTTC.

The chain has TRBV6-5 and TRBJ1-2; D gene ambiguous. The length of the CDR3 is 12 residues. Per germline, CDR1 MNHEY and CDR2 SVGAGI. Trimming shortened V by 6 bases and J by 6 bases, and 11 bases separated the two germline ends. In DNA, the CDR3 is TGTGCCAGCAGCTCCTTAGCGCATGGCTACACCTTC. Protein sequence: CASSSLAHGYTF.

This clone was detected a few times. The CDR3 region has the DNA TGCAGCGTCCACCCCGGGCAGGGATTAGGGATGAACACTGAAGCTTTCTTT. Translation gives CSVHPGQGLGMNTEAFF. The V call is TRBV29-1, the J call TRBJ1-1; weak D call: TRBD1 (5 bases). Between the trimmed V and J ends, which lost 6 bases and 0 bases, there was a span of 23 bases. CDR1 SQVTM and CDR2 ANQGSEA come from the germline V gene. The CDR3 extends over 17 amino acids. Full variable domain (rest looked up from reference TRBV29-1 and TRBJ1-1): SAVISQKPSRDICQRGTSLTIQCQVDSQVTMMFWYRQQPGQSLTLIATANQGSEATYESGFVIDKFPISRPNLTFSTLTVSNMSPEDSSIYLCSVHPGQGLGMNTEAFFGQGTRLTVV.

V and J are TRBV19 and TRBJ2-7; TRBD2 agrees at 8 bases. The germline gives CDR1 LNHDA, CDR2 SQIVND (reference sequence). This CDR3 has 16 residues. V gave up 5 bases and J gave up 5 bases; unmatched junction bases: 14. The CDR3: CASSPGPSGSIHEQYF. The CDR3 DNA follows: TGTGCCAGTAGTCCAGGCCCCAGCGGGAGTATCCACGAGCAGTACTTC.

The chain couples TRBV6-5 to TRBJ2-1; TRBD2 agrees at 15 bases. The CDR3 length is 15 residues. V trimming: 11 bases; J trimming: 10 bases; junction bases outside the gene matches: 12. From germline, CDR1 is MNHEY and CDR2 SVGAGI. The CDR3 DNA reads as TGTGCCGTTAGACCGGGACTAGCGGGAGGTGGGGAGCAGTTCTTC. This translates into CAVRPGLAGGGEQFF.

The J gene is TRBJ1-1, the V gene TRBV27; 9 bases agree with TRBD1. Unmatched junction bases numbered 4, after V lost 5 bases and J lost 3 bases. The CDR3 loop spans 14 amino acids. Looked up from germline, CDR1 is MNHEY and CDR2 is SMNVEV (reference sequence). The CDR3 protein is CASSARTGDTEAFF. The CDR3 nucleotides are TGTGCCAGCAGTGCCCGGACAGGGGACACTGAAGCTTTCTTT.

J is TRBJ2-7 and V is TRBV6-5; 7 bases line up with TRBD2. The CDR3 sequence is 14 residues long. Trimming at V came to 2 bases and at J to 0 bases, leaving 1 base not matched to a gene. Germline CDR1 and CDR2: MNHEY and SVGAGI. Here the CDR3 DNA reads TGTGCCAGCAGTTACCAGCGGGACTCCTACGAGCAGTACTTC. Protein product: CASSYQRDSYEQYF.

The chain uses TRBV5-6 and TRBJ2-2; maybe TRBD2 (6 bases). This CDR3 has 16 amino acids. Germline values: CDR1 SGHDT, CDR2 YYEEEE. V was clipped by 4 bases and J by 0 bases, with 13 bases between them. CDR3 nucleotides: TGTGCCAGCAGCCTAGGAGGGCCCCCGAACACCGGGGAGCTGTTTTTT. Encoded protein: CASSLGGPPNTGELFF.

The V and J genes are TRBV18 and TRBJ2-7; 8 bases map to TRBD2. CDR3 length: 16 amino acids. The V and J ends lost 6 bases and 3 bases, in that order; junction bases with no gene match: 13. Germline CDR1 is KGHSH and CDR2 is LQKENI. DNA for the CDR3: TGTGCCAGCTCCCTCACAGGTGGTCGGGGGGGCTACGAGCAGTACTTC. Residues: CASSLTGGRGGYEQYF.